The clone carrying this T cell receptor (beta chain) was observed a handful of times. Its target is not known. In making TCR beta libraries, quantitative 5'-RACE with molecular barcodes was used. A single record per CDR3 protein comes from TCRdb applying MiXCR to the 5' RACE reads. Among almost 250,000 distinct CDR3 sequences listed, over 30% were seen once. V gave up 2 bases and J gave up 4 bases, with 9 bases separating them. This CDR3 contains 13 residues. Germline V gives CDR1 SGHKS, CDR2 YYEKEE (reference sequence). This specimen comes from a study of CD8 T cells in ankylosing spondylitis. Points from the study as a whole: Disease-linked clones were CD8+ and relatively rare in peripheral blood. Clones linked to disease were reported to show significant enrichment in matched ankylosing spondylitis synovial fluid.

Material for sequencing was blood, either unsorted or a sorted T cell fraction (not recorded which). The sequence was obtained from a male donor with ankylosing spondylitis or in good health (not recorded which). The rearrangement joins TRBV5-5 to TRBJ1-2; D unclear. The CDR3 spells CASSFGSLYGYTF. CDR3 DNA sequence: TGTGCCAGCAGCTTCGGCAGCCTCTATGGCTACACCTTC.